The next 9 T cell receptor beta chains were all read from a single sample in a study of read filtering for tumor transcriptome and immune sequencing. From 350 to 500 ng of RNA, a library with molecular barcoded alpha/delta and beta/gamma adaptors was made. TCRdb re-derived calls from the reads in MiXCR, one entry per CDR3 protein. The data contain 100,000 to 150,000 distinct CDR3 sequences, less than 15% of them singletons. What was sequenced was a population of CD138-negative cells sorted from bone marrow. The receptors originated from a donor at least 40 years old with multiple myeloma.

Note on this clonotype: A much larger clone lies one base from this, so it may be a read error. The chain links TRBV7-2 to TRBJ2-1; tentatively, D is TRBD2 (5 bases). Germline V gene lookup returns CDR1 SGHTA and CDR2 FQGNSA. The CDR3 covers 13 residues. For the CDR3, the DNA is TGTGCCAGCAGCTTAGTTACGGGGAATGAGCAGTCCTTC. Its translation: CASSLVTGNEQSF.

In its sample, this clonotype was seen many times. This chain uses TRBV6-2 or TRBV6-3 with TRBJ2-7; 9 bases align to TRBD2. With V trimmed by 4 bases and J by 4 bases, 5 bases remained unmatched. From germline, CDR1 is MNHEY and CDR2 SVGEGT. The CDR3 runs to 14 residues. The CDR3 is CASSSASGIYEQYF. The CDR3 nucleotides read TGTGCCAGCAGTTCCGCTAGCGGGATTTACGAGCAGTACTTC.

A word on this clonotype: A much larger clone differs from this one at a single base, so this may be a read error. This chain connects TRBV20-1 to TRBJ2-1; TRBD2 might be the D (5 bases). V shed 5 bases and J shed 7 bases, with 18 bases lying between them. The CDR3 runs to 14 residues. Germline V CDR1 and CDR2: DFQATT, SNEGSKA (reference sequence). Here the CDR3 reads CSASRSGLRNEQFF. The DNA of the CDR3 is TGCAGTGCTTCCCGCAGCGGTCTTAGGAATGAGCAGTTCTTC.

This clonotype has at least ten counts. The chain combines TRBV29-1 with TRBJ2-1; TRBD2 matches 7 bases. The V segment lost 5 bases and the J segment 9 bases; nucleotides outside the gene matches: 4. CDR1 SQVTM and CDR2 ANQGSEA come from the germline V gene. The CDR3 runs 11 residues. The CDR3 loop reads CSVPSGGEQFF. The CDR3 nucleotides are TGCAGCGTTCCTAGCGGCGGTGAGCAGTTCTTC.

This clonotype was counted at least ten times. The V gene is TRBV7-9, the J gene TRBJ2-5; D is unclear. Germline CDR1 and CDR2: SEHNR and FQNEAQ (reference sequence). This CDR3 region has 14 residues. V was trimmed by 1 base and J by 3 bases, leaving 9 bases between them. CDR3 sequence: CASSLGGLEETQYF. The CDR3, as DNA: TGTGCCAGCAGCTTAGGAGGATTGGAAGAGACCCAGTACTTC.

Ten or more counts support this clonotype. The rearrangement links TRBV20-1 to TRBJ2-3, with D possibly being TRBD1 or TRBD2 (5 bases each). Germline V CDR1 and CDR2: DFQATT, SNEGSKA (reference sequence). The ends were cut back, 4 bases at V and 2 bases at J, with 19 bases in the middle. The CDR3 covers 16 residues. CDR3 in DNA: TGCAGTGCTACCCATTACCTGGGGGTCTACACAGATACGCAGTATTTT. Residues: CSATHYLGVYTDTQYF.

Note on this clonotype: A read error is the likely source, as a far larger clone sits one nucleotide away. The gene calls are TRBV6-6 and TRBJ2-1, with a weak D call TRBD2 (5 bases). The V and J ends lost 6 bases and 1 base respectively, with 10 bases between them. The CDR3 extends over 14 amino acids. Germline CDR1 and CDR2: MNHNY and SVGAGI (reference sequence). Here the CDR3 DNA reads TGTGCCAGCAGGGTCGGGATTTCCTACAATGAGCAGTTCTTC. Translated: CASRVGISYNEQFF.

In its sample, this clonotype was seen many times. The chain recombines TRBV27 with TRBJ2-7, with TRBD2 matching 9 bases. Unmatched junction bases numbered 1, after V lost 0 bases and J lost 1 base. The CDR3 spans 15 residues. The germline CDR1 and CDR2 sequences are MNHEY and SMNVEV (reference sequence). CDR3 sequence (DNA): TGTGCCAGCAGTTTATCGAGCGGGGGGTCCTACGAGCAGTACTTC. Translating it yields CASSLSSGGSYEQYF.

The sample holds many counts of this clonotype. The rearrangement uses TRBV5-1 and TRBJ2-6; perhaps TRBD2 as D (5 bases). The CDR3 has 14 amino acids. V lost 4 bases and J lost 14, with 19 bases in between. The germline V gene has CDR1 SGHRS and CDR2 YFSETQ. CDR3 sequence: CASSDTGGPPILTF. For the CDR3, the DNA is TGCGCCAGCAGCGATACCGGAGGTCCCCCGATCCTGACTTTC. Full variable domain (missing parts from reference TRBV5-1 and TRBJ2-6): KAGVTQTPRYLIKTRGQQVTLSCSPISGHRSVSWYQQTPGQGLQFLFEYFSETQRNKGNFPGRFSGRQFSNSRSEMNVSTLELGDSALYLCASSDTGGPPILTFGAGSRLTVL.